These T cell receptor beta chains were read from a single sample in a study of blood T cell repertoires in COVID-19. TCRdb's copy holds only in-frame clones and misses some; the assay was immunoSEQ multiplex PCR. The table shows roughly 150,000 clones, with about four fifths occurring only once. Sequences were obtained from peripheral blood. The receptors stem from a man in his fifties or sixties with active or convalescent COVID-19. The CDR3 runs from the conserved cysteine through the conserved F or W.

CASSLVNRGVDYGYTF	TRBV11-2
CASSIQGDTEAFF	TRBV11-2
CASSQALTGVGSGNTIYF	TRBV4-1
CASSQGLAGDEQFF	TRBV7-9
CASSLARELRRGGQYF	TRBV5-4
CASSFIARQTYNEQFF	TRBV7-8
CASSFRAASYEQYF	TRBV5-1
CASSLAGRGYTF	TRBV28
CATTSQVTGRGYTF	TRBV6-5
CASTVGQGLNTGELFF	TRBV9
CASSESYSNQPQHF	TRBV10-2
CASNPTGTDTQYF	TRBV19
CASSPGQVYEQYF	TRBV19
CASSQGLGATEAFF	TRBV3-1/TRBV3-2
CASSYSWTGDQPQHF	TRBV6-5
CAGTPGQKRELFF	TRBV21-1
CASSRDRPYNEQFF	TRBV27
CATLRQKASYEQYF	TRBV6-5
CASSLLATQETQYF	TRBV7-9
CATSRERTPYNEQFF	TRBV15
CASSSYLSPLHF	TRBV5-4
CASTVSYNSPLHF	TRBV6-5
CAIRVGQPGNTIYF	TRBV10-3
CASSIAGGAKDEQFF	TRBV19
CASSLSYRMNTEAFF	TRBV28
CASRQAQGYGQYF	TRBV10-2
CASSLRIGNEKLFF	TRBV7-9
CASSYSMGQGVNEQFF	TRBV6-5
CASSVRGRGDTGELFF	TRBV5-6
CASSRGGTFPQHF	TRBV19
CASSEANADKNIQYF	TRBV2
CASSLGAETQYF	TRBV5-1
CASSSTGGQENIQYF	TRBV5-4
CASSRGSGGNTDTQYF	TRBV7-9
CASSDQPGTSGRYEQYF	TRBV3-1/TRBV3-2
CSAEDYQETQYF	TRBV29-1
CASSLGGGLETQYF	TRBV7-2
CATSAPPPGDPDTQYF	TRBV24-1
CASSKRTGKEHTEAFF	TRBV21-1
CASSPRWGLSNTGELFF	TRBV5-8
CASSFFDRGGSYNSPLHF	TRBV5-6
CASSLTRGETQYF	TRBV7-3
CASSPQSVSNYGYTF	TRBV9
CASSSTGTGGTGELFF	TRBV5-4
CASSYSTGLAGGKTGELFF	TRBV6-2/TRBV6-3
CAINRGLNTEAFF	TRBV10-3
CASSEQGTSGLTYEQYF	TRBV2
CASSYKGAGGRKLFF	TRBV6-5
CASSLRGGRDTDTQYF	TRBV11-2
CASSESSGSPGEQFF	TRBV10-2
CASSSSRGEQFF	TRBV13
CASSPDREWTQYF	TRBV27
CASSDGGFSGANVLTF	TRBV6-1
CASSLVGETQYF	TRBV5-1
CAISRGGARDQPQHF	TRBV19
CASSIRGDTNQPQHF	TRBV19
CASRELNTEAFF	TRBV9
CASSLDGGTGELFF	TRBV5-1
CASSQDRERGGRSDTQYF	TRBV3-1/TRBV3-2